The next 12 T cell receptor beta chains were all read from a single sample in a study of T cell changes during pregnancy in multiple sclerosis. Clones were sequenced by immunoSEQ multiplex PCR, and TCRdb holds only the in-frame ones, with some missing. The sample lists about 38,000 clones; roughly 91% were seen once. The sample consisted of CD4+ T cells from peripheral blood mononuclear cells, taken after pregnancy. The receptor set was obtained from a female donor in good health, enrolled as a control in a pregnancy study.

The chain couples TRBV19 to TRBJ1-1; the match to TRBD1 covers 7 bases. Germline V lookup: CDR1 LNHDA, CDR2 SQIVND (reference sequence). V lost 4 bases and J lost 4; bases outside the gene matches: 15. The CDR3 extends over 17 amino acids. CDR3 bases: TGTGCCAGTAGTACTACGGTCCGGCAGGGGGTTGGCACTGAAGCTTTCTTT. The encoded protein is CASSTTVRQGVGTEAFF. Using reference TRBV19 and TRBJ1-1 for the parts outside the CDR3, the full variable domain is DGGITQSPKYLFRKEGQNVTLSCEQNLNHDAMYWYRQDPGQGLRLIYYSQIVNDFQKGDIAEGYSVSREKKESFPLTVTSAQKNPTAFYLCASSTTVRQGVGTEAFFGQGTRLTVV.

The V and J genes are TRBV7-8 and TRBJ1-5; no definite D call. Germline lookup yields CDR1 SGHVS and CDR2 FQNEAQ. There are 13 residues in the CDR3. The V end lost 4 bases, the J end lost 6 bases, and 10 bases lay between the germline ends. This CDR3 reads CASSSTEAQPQHF. The DNA for the CDR3 is TGTGCCAGCAGCTCGACGGAGGCTCAGCCCCAGCATTTT.

The V call is TRBV10-3, the J call TRBJ2-3; 10 bases are shared with TRBD2. With V trimmed by 6 bases and J by 2 bases, 8 bases remained unmatched. CDR1 is ENHRY and CDR2 is SYGVKD in the germline V gene. The CDR3 consists of 16 residues. DNA of the CDR3: TGTGCCATCAGCGACCGGACTAGCGGTCACACAGATACGCAGTATTTT. It is translated as CAISDRTSGHTDTQYF.

The chain employs TRBV5-1 and TRBJ2-4; TRBD2 agrees at 9 bases. The V gene's germline CDR1 is SGHRS and CDR2 YFSETQ. Trimming removed 1 base from V and 5 bases from J; junction bases left unmatched: 1. The length of the CDR3 is 14 residues. As DNA, the CDR3 is TGCGCCAGCAGCTTGACTAGCGGGCAAAACATTCAGTACTTC. Translating gives CASSLTSGQNIQYF.

DNA of the CDR3: TGTGCCAGCAACCATGACCCACAGGAAGAGACCCAGTACTTC. Its protein product is CASNHDPQEETQYF. The gene calls are TRBV11-2 and TRBJ2-5; perhaps TRBD1 as D (5 bases). Between the trimmed V and J ends, which lost 7 bases and 3 bases, there was a span of 15 bases. Germline loops: CDR1 SGHAT, CDR2 FQNNGV. CDR3 size: 14 residues.

The chain carries TRBV25-1 and TRBJ2-3; D not certain. V lost 3 bases to trimming and J lost 0 bases, with 7 bases between them. Looked up from germline, CDR1 is MGHDK and CDR2 is SYGVNS. The CDR3 runs 14 residues. The CDR3: CASSEARSTDTQYF. Here the CDR3 DNA reads TGTGCCAGCAGTGAGGCTAGAAGCACAGATACGCAGTATTTT.

The V call is TRBV27, the J call TRBJ1-4; 7 bases align to TRBD1. Germline trimming cut 6 bases from V and 3 bases from J; bases unmatched to any gene: 16. Germline V gene data show CDR1 as MNHEY and CDR2 as SMNVEV (reference sequence). CDR3 length equals 18 residues. CDR3: CASSSRTGVRRSNEKLFF. CDR3 in DNA: TGTGCCAGCAGCTCTAGGACAGGAGTACGTCGTTCTAATGAAAAACTGTTTTTT.

V and J are TRBV6-5 and TRBJ2-5; D possibly corresponds to TRBD1 (5 bases). The end of the DNA is better explained by TRBJ2-7, so the J call may be wrong. CDR3 length: 14 amino acids. The germline gives CDR1 MNHEY, CDR2 SVGAGI. The CDR3 sequence is CASSSLARVYEQYF. The CDR3 DNA is TGTGCCAGCAGTTCCCTGGCCAGGGTTTACGAGCAGTACTTC.

The chain uses TRBV7-2 and TRBJ1-4, with unresolved D. Germline values: CDR1 SGHTA, CDR2 FQGNSA. The V and J ends lost 2 bases and 7 bases respectively, with 14 bases between them. The CDR3 is 15 amino acids. CDR3 DNA sequence: TGTGCCAGCAGCTTACTTGCCCAACCGAGTGAAAAACTGTTTTTT. Its protein product is CASSLLAQPSEKLFF.

J is TRBJ1-3 and V is TRBV9, with D unclear. CDR1 is SGDLS and CDR2 is YYNGEE in the germline V gene. Trimming removed 3 bases at V and 2 bases at J, with 9 bases between. This CDR3 has 14 residues. In DNA form, the CDR3 reads TGTGCCAGCAGCGCCAGTTTTCCTGGAAACACCATATATTTT. Translating gives CASSASFPGNTIYF.

V gene TRBV18 combines with J gene TRBJ2-1; D gene uncertain. Trimming stripped 6 bases from V and 0 bases from J, with 15 bases between. Germline CDR1 KGHSH, CDR2 LQKENI. The CDR3 loop spans 16 amino acids. CDR3 amino acids: CASSPSTPSSYNEQFF. CDR3 nucleotide sequence: TGTGCCAGCTCCCCGTCCACGCCGAGCTCCTACAATGAGCAGTTCTTC.

This clone was seen just once. The genes are TRBV5-6 and TRBJ2-1; 14 bases fit TRBD2. Germline assignment: CDR1 SGHDT and CDR2 YYEEEE. The V gene end was trimmed by 0 bases and the J gene end by 4 bases; junction bases not matched to a gene: 0. This CDR3 is 16 amino acids long. DNA for the CDR3: TGTGCCAGCAGCTTGGGACTAGCGGGAGGGTACAATGAGCAGTTCTTC. This gives the protein CASSLGLAGGYNEQFF. Complete variable domain (other parts from reference TRBV5-6 and TRBJ2-1): DAGVTQSPTHLIKTRGQQVTLRCSPKSGHDTVSWYQQALGQGPQFIFQYYEEEERQRGNFPDRFSGHQFPNYSSELNVNALLLGDSALYLCASSLGLAGGYNEQFFGPGTRLTVL.